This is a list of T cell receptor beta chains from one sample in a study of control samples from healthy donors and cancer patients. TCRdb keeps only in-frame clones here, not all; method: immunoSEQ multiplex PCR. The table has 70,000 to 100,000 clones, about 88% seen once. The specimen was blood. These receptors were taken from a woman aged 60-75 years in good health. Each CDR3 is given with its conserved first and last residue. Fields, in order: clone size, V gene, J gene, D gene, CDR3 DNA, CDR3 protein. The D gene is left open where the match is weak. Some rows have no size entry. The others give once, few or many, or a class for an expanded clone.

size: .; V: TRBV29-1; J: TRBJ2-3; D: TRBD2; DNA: TGCAGCGCAGGGGCTAGCGGGAGAACAGATACGCAGTATTTT; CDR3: CSAGASGRTDTQYF
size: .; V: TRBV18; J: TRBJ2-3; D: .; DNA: TGTGCCAGCTCACCACCGATCCGGGGTAGCCTACCAGATACGCAGTATTTT; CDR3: CASSPPIRGSLPDTQYF
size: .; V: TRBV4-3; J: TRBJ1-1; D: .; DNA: TGCGCCAGCAGCCAAGATTGGGCAGGGGTCGGGAACACTGAAGCTTTCTTT; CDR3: CASSQDWAGVGNTEAFF
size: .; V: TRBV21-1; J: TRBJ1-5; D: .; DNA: TGTGCCAGCGGCTCGGGGCGCGGGGGTCAGCCCCAGCATTTT; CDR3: CASGSGRGGQPQHF
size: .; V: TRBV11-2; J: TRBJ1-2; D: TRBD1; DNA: TGTGCCAGCAGCTTAGTTCCCCCGACAGGGGCACAAAACTATGGCTACACCTTC; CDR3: CASSLVPPTGAQNYGYTF
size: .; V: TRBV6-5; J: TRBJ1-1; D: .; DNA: TGTGCCAGCTTTAAAGGACAGTTTGAAGCTTTCTTT; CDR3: CASFKGQFEAFF
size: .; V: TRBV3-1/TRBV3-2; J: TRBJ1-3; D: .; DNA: TGTGCCAGCAGCCCGGGATTTGGATTGGGTTTT; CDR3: CASSPGFGLGF
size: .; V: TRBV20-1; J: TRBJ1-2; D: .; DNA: TGCAGTGCTAGTGAGGCAGGGCAAGGCTACACCTTC; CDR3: CSASEAGQGYTF
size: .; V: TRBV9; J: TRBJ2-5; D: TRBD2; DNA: TGTGCCAGCAGCGTCCTGGGAGCGGGAGGGATCAGAGAGACCCAGTACTTC; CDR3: CASSVLGAGGIRETQYF
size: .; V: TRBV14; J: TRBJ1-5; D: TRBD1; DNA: TGTGCCAGCAGCCCCGGGACAGGAGGGAACCAGCCCCAGCATTTT; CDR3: CASSPGTGGNQPQHF
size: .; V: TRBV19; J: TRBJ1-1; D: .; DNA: TGTGCCAGTAGTATAGTCTCAGGGTTGAGGGCTGAAGCTTTCTTT; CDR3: CASSIVSGLRAEAFF
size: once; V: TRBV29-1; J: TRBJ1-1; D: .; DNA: TGCAGCGTTGAAAGATCTGGGGGCACTGAAGCTTTCTTT; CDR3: CSVERSGGTEAFF
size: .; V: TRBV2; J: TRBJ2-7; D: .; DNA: TGTGCCAGCAGTTGGGACTTTTACGAGCAGTACTTC; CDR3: CASSWDFYEQYF
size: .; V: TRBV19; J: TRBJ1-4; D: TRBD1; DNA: TGTGCCAGCCGAACCCCGCACAGGGGCAATGAAAAACTGTTTTTT; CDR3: CASRTPHRGNEKLFF
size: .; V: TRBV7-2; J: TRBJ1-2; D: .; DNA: TGTGCCAGCAGCTTAGACCGATATGGCTACACCTTC; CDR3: CASSLDRYGYTF
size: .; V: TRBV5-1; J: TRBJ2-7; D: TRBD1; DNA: TGCGCCAGCAGCTTGGAAGGGACAGTATCCTACGAGCAGTACTTC; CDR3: CASSLEGTVSYEQYF
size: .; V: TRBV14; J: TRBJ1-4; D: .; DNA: TGTGCCAGCAGCCAAGCAGGGGCCTTGAGGAAACTGTTTTTT; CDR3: CASSQAGALRKLFF
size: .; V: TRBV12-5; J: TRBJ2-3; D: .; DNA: TGTGCTAGTGGTGTCGGGAGTACAGATACGCAGTATTTT; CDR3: CASGVGSTDTQYF
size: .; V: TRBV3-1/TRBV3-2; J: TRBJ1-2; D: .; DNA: TGTGCCAGCAGCCCGTCCGGGGAAGGAGGCTACACCTTC; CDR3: CASSPSGEGGYTF
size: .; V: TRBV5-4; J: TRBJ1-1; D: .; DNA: TGTGCCAGCAGCCTAGAACCCATGAACACTGAAGCTTTCTTT; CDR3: CASSLEPMNTEAFF
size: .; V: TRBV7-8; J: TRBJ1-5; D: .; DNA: TGTGCCAGCAGCCCGACAGGTTATAGCAATCAGCCCCAGCATTTT; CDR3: CASSPTGYSNQPQHF
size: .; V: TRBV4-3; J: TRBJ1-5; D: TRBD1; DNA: TGCGCCAGCAGTCAAGACAGGGGACAGCCCCAGCATTTT; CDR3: CASSQDRGQPQHF
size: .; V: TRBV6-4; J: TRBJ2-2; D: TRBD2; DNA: TGTGCCCGCAGTGCCGGGGGGGCCGGGGAGCTGTTTTTT; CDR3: CARSAGGAGELFF
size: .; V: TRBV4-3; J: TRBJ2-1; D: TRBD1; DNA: TGCGCCAGCAGCCAAGATCCCAGGGGACAGGGGAGGGAGCAGTTCTTC; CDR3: CASSQDPRGQGREQFF
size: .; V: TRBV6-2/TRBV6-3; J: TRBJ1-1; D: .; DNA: TGTGCCAGCAGTTTTGGGGCCGGAAACACTGAAGCTTTCTTT; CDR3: CASSFGAGNTEAFF
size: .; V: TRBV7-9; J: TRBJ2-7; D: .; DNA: TGTGCCAGCAGCTTAAAGGTCTGGGAATCAAATTCGTACGAGCAGTACTTC; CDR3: CASSLKVWESNSYEQYF
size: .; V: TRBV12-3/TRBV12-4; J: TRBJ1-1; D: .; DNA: TGTGCCAGCAGTCCCTCGACGAGGGAAGCTTTCTTT; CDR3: CASSPSTREAFF
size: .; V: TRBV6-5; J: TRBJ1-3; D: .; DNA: TGTGCCAGCAGTATCCTCAGGGTAGCTGGAAACACCATATATTTT; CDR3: CASSILRVAGNTIYF
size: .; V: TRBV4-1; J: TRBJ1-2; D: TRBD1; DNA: TGCGCCAGCAGCCAGGGGACAGGGACTAACTATGGCTACACCTTC; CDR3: CASSQGTGTNYGYTF
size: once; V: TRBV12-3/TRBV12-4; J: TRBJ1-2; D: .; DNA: TGTGCCAGCAGTCAAGGCAGCAACTATGGCTACACCTTC; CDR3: CASSQGSNYGYTF
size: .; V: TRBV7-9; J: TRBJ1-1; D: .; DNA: TGTGCCAGCAGCCCAACAGGGAACACTGAAGCTTTCTTT; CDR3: CASSPTGNTEAFF
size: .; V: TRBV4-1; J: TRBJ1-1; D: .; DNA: TGCGCCAGCAGCCAAGTCCCCCCCGTCACCCTGAACACTGAAGCTTTCTTT; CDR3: CASSQVPPVTLNTEAFF
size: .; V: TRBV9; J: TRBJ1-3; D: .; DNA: TGTGCCAGCAGCGTAGGGGGAGGAAACACCATATATTTT; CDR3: CASSVGGGNTIYF
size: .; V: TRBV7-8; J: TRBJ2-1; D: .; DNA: TGTGCCAGCAGCTTAACGGGCGGGGCTAGCTCCTACAATGAGCAGTTCTTC; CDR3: CASSLTGGASSYNEQFF
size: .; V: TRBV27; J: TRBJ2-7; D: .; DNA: TGTGCCAGCAGTGCCCCGGGACGGCGATCCTACGAGCAGTACTTC; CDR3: CASSAPGRRSYEQYF
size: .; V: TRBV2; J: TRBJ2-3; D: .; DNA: TGTGCCAGCAGCGGGGGTCTGGGAGGGGGCGCAGATACGCAGTATTTT; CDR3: CASSGGLGGGADTQYF
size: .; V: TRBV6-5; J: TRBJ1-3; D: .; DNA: TGTGCCAGCAGTCCCTTCCCTGGAAACACCATATATTTT; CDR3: CASSPFPGNTIYF
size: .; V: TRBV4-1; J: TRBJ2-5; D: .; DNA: TGCGCCAGCAGCCAAGACCGGATACAAGAGACCCAGTACTTC; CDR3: CASSQDRIQETQYF
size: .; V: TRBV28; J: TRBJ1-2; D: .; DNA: TGTGCCAGCAGTTTGAATCCTAACTATGGCTACACCTTC; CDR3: CASSLNPNYGYTF
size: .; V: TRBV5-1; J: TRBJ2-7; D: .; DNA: TGCGCCAGCAGCCCAGCGGGCCGCTCCTACGAGCAGTACTTC; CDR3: CASSPAGRSYEQYF
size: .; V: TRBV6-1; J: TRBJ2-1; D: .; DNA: TGTGCCAGCAGTGACCGGGCGGAATACAATGAGCAGTTCTTC; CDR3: CASSDRAEYNEQFF
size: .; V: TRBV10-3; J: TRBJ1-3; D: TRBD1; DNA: TGTGCCATCAGTGAGTCTTACAGGGGTGCGGACACCATATATTTT; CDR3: CAISESYRGADTIYF
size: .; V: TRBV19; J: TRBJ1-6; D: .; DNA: TGTGCCAGTAGTATAGGTTCCAGGTTGGGGGCGAATTCACCCCTCCACTTT; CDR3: CASSIGSRLGANSPLHF
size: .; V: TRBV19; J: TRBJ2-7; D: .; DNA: TGTGCCAGTAGTATTAGTCGGTCCACGGCCAACGAGCAGTACTTC; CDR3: CASSISRSTANEQYF
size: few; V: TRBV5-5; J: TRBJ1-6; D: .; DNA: TGTGCCAGCAGCTTGAGGACAGATCTGAATAATTCACCCCTCCACTTT; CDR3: CASSLRTDLNNSPLHF
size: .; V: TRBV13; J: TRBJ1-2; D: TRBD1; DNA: TGTGCCAGCAGTCGGGTGGACCAGGGGGTTGGCTACACCTTC; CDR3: CASSRVDQGVGYTF
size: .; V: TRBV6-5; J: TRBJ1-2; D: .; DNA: TGTGCCAGTTCCCGGCCTAACTATGGCTACACCTTC; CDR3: CASSRPNYGYTF
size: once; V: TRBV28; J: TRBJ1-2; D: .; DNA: TGTGCCAGCAGTTTATCGTATGGCTACACCTTC; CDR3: CASSLSYGYTF
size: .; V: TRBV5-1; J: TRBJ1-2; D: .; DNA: TGCGCCAGCAGCCCCACAATGCAGCTAGGAGGCTACACCTTC; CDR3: CASSPTMQLGGYTF
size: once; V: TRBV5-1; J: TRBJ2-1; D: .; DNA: TGCGCCAGCAGCTTGGGAGGGGACGATGAGCAGTTCTTC; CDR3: CASSLGGDDEQFF